The clone carrying this TCR beta chain has ten or more counts. Germline V CDR1 and CDR2: MNHEY, SMNVEV (reference sequence). Germline trimming cut 8 bases from V and 9 bases from J; bases unmatched to any gene: 11. This CDR3 spans 14 amino acids. Transcripts of RNA were the source for amplifying TCR beta CDR3 regions. A first-round RT-PCR used HTBI primers, followed by a second-round multiplex PCR. TCRdb recomputed calls from the multiplex PCR reads with MiXCR, one row per CDR3 protein. The sample yields around 36,000 distinct CDR3 sequences, about half seen once. This sample was taken from a study of Graves' ophthalmopathy and Graves' hyperthyroidism. Out of 7.5 to 10 ml of fresh peripheral blood, PBMCs were obtained.

The TCR originated in an adult woman with stable Graves' hyperthyroidism. The specimen sequenced was peripheral blood. The J gene is TRBJ1-1, the V gene TRBV27, with TRBD1 matching 11 bases. Here the CDR3 reads CASAAGTGGRKAFF. The CDR3 nucleotides read TGTGCCAGCGCTGCGGGGACAGGGGGGAGGAAAGCTTTCTTT.